This T cell receptor (beta chain) was found in a study of blood T cell repertoires in COVID-19 (dated by TCRdb to the early 2020s). In terms of the full investigation: The collaborator samples originated in the United States, Italy and Spain and spanned the acute and convalescent phases of COVID-19. The prospective study material was composed of cDNA or gDNA derived from T cells, B-cell-depleted T cells, or PBMCs. Subjects who had been exposed to COVID-19, were actively infected with it, or had recovered from it provided the deeply sampled blood TCRbeta repertoires that made up the dataset. A freely available public database, intended as a resource for researchers studying the immune response to SARS-CoV-2, is where the repertoires were released. The samples were drawn from the first 160 participants of the ongoing ImmuneRACE study and from 950 to 1,500 subjects provided by 6 global collaborators. A de-identified subject ID, COVID-19 status, age in years and sex were almost always included in the sample metadata. HLA class I and class II types, where available, came from metadata supplied by the sample provider rather than from assay-based typing.

The full study reports these points: The quantity of clinical and demographic metadata differed by source and by participant and was supplied without curation.

Collaborating institutions collected whole blood in K2EDTA tubes following their own protocols. For TCRbeta analysis, collaborators shipped samples as frozen whole blood, isolated PBMCs, or DNA extracted from either of those sample types. V loses 2 bases, J loses 8 bases, and the germline ends lie 12 bases apart. According to the germline V gene (reference sequence), CDR1 reads GTSNPN and CDR2 reads SVGIG. The CDR3, from cysteine to phenylalanine, totals 12 residues. Only the CDR3 DNA is retained, 36 bases long and in frame from the first base. In regard to this clone: Its recognized antigen is unknown. No base qualities exist here, and no much larger clone lies one base off it.

TCRbeta CDR3 regions were amplified from genomic DNA using the immunoSEQ Assay, a bias-controlled multiplex PCR. Per the authors' processing: The number of nucleated cells in each sample was estimated by amplification of reference gene primers within the assay. Sequence reads were collapsed and filtered to measure the absolute abundance of every unique TCRbeta CDR3 rearrangement. For each sample, productive Simpson clonality was calculated by taking the square root of Simpson's diversity index across productive rearrangements. Held by TCRdb, this immuneACCESS table contains in-frame sequences only and omits some clones. Under half of the omission traces to an unresolved V gene where checked; the cause of the rest is unknown. V, J and clone size reflect that table, while D and trimming were determined from the DNA. This sample gives approximately 500,000 clones in total; over 75% of them show up just once. Clones ranked in the top ten supply approximately 3.2% of the sample.

This sequence originates from a human donor in a cohort sampled during active COVID-19. Here the chain combines TRBV30 and TRBJ1-2, with TRBD1 perhaps the D gene, on 6 matching bases. The sequencing sample was made of peripheral blood. This receptor carries the CDR3 CAWSRDIAGYTF. The DNA sequence follows: TGTGCCTGGAGTAGGGACATAGCGGGCTACACCTTC.